These 20 T cell receptor beta chains originate from one sample sequenced in a study of beta chain features in type 1 diabetes. All of the isolated RNA was reverse transcribed, so expressed TCRB transcripts were sequenced. Data came from immunoSEQ multiplex PCR; TCRdb stores just in-frame clones and leaves some out. Here the sample spans about 250,000 clones, 13% to 15% being singletons. Source material: naive CD4+ T cells from blood. These receptors were obtained from a woman between 35 and 50 years old in good health.

The table lists this clone with a few counts. The chain couples TRBV5-1 to TRBJ2-3, with D perhaps matching TRBD1 (5 bases). The CDR3 length is 15 residues. Trimming left V 2 bases short and J 0 bases short, with 10 bases between. Germline V gene sequence: CDR1 SGHRS, CDR2 YFSETQ. CDR3 residues: CASSFGQASTDTQYF. The CDR3 nucleotides are TGCGCCAGCAGCTTTGGACAAGCTAGCACAGATACGCAGTATTTT.

This clone showed up just a few times. A read error may produce the germline difference seen at one junction end. The rearrangement links TRBV7-7 to TRBJ2-7; 9 bases map to TRBD2. Germline V gene data show CDR1 as SSHAT and CDR2 as FNYEAQ (reference sequence). The CDR3 covers 14 residues. The DNA for the CDR3 is TGTGCTAGCAGCCAGACTAGCGGTTCCTACGAGCAGTACTTC. Protein: CASSQTSGSYEQYF.

The rearrangement joins TRBV6-1 to TRBJ1-1, with 7 bases identical to TRBD1. V lost 10 bases, J lost 5 bases, and 10 bases stayed unmatched. This CDR3 region has 13 residues. Per germline, CDR1 MNHNS and CDR2 SASEGT. Written as DNA, the CDR3 is TGTGCCACACACACGACAGGGTCTACTGAAGCTTTCTTT. Translation gives CATHTTGSTEAFF.

In its sample, this clone was seen a few times. The chain links TRBV7-2 to TRBJ2-5; TRBD2 matches at 11 bases. Germline lookup yields CDR1 SGHTA and CDR2 FQGNSA. The CDR3 is 14 residues long. J lost 5 bases, V lost 7 bases, and 6 bases had no gene match. This CDR3 is CASTLAGGGETQYF. CDR3 sequence (DNA): TGTGCCAGCACCCTAGCGGGGGGAGGGGAGACCCAGTACTTC.

The table lists this clone with a few counts. The chain couples TRBV2 to TRBJ1-4; 8 bases line up with TRBD1. CDR3 length: 15 residues. Per the germline V gene, CDR1 is SNHLY and CDR2 is FYNNEI. V shed 4 bases and J 8 bases; nucleotides not matched to a gene: 9. The CDR3 here is CASSVDQGAREKLFF. The CDR3 bases are TGTGCCAGCAGTGTAGATCAGGGGGCGCGGGAAAAACTGTTTTTT.

The V gene is TRBV27, the J gene TRBJ1-2; no definite D call. CDR3 length: 15 residues. V was clipped by 5 bases and J by 5 bases, with 18 bases between them. Germline V gene lookup returns CDR1 MNHEY and CDR2 SMNVEV (reference sequence). The chain's CDR3 is CASSKTTLDGYGYTF. Here the CDR3 DNA reads TGTGCCAGCAGTAAAACCACCCTCGACGGGTATGGCTACACCTTC.

In this sample, this clone turned up a few times. The chain couples TRBV5-1 to TRBJ1-5; 7 bases are a match to TRBD1. This CDR3 is built from 15 residues. Germline CDR1 is SGHRS and CDR2 is YFSETQ. The trim removed 1 base at V and 4 bases at J, leaving 5 bases unmatched. Here the CDR3 reads CASSLRGQLNQPQHF. CDR3 nucleotides: TGCGCCAGCAGCTTGAGGGGACAGCTTAATCAGCCCCAGCATTTT. The whole variable domain, filled in from reference TRBV5-1 and TRBJ1-5, reads KAGVTQTPRYLIKTRGQQVTLSCSPISGHRSVSWYQQTPGQGLQFLFEYFSETQRNKGNFPGRFSGRQFSNSRSEMNVSTLELGDSALYLCASSLRGQLNQPQHFGDGTRLSIL.

The chain couples TRBV7-9 to TRBJ1-1; 7 nucleotides match TRBD1. The germline V gene has CDR1 SEHNR and CDR2 FQNEAQ (reference sequence). This CDR3 comprises 16 residues. The V segment lost 1 base and the J segment 5 bases; nucleotides outside the gene matches: 10. CDR3 in amino acids: CASSLVRVRGLTEAFF. Written as DNA, the CDR3 is TGTGCCAGCAGCTTAGTGAGGGTGAGGGGGCTAACTGAAGCTTTCTTT. The entire variable domain, with the rest obtained from reference TRBV7-9 and TRBJ1-1, is as follows: DTGVSQNPRHKITKRGQNVTFRCDPISEHNRLYWYRQTLGQGPEFLTYFQNEAQLEKSRLLSDRFSAERPKGSFSTLEIQRTEQGDSAMYLCASSLVRVRGLTEAFFGQGTRLTVV.

This chain links TRBV10-3 with TRBJ1-1, with a possible D match to TRBD1 (5 bases). Trimming removed 4 bases from V and 4 bases from J, with 10 bases in between. This CDR3 has 13 amino acids. CDR1 and CDR2 (germline): ENHRY, SYGVKD. The CDR3 sequence: CAISVIGATEAFF. CDR3 nucleotide sequence: TGTGCCATCAGTGTGATAGGGGCCACTGAAGCTTTCTTT.

This chain links TRBV5-1 with TRBJ1-2, with 9 bases fitting TRBD1. The length of the CDR3 is 15 residues. Germline-derived CDR1 and CDR2 are SGHRS and YFSETQ. The V and J ends lost 4 bases and 4 bases, in that order; junction bases with no gene match: 8. The CDR3 is CASSLGTGIFYGYTF. The CDR3 DNA reads as TGCGCCAGCAGCCTCGGGACAGGGATTTTCTATGGCTACACCTTC.

This clone was counted a few times. The rearrangement joins TRBV7-2 to TRBJ2-1; the match to TRBD2 covers 11 bases. Germline V gene lookup returns CDR1 SGHTA and CDR2 FQGNSA. This CDR3 contains 16 residues. Germline trimming cut 5 bases from V and 12 bases from J; bases unmatched to any gene: 15. CDR3 sequence reads: CASSPGTSGIRPPQFF. CDR3 nucleotide sequence: TGTGCCAGCAGCCCCGGGACTAGCGGCATCAGGCCCCCGCAGTTCTTC.

The V call is TRBV7-9, the J call TRBJ2-4; the match to TRBD1 covers 9 bases. Germline V CDR1 and CDR2: SEHNR, FQNEAQ (reference sequence). This CDR3 region has 14 residues. V was clipped by 3 bases and J by 6 bases; unmatched bases: 3. The CDR3 DNA reads TGTGCCAGCAGCTTCAAGGACAGGGGAAACATTCAGTACTTC. Translating it yields CASSFKDRGNIQYF.

This clone came up a few times. V usage is TRBV19 and J usage is TRBJ1-6; 10 bases align to TRBD1. V was clipped by 8 bases and J by 8 bases; unmatched bases: 0. The CDR3 is 12 amino acids. Germline V lookup: CDR1 LNHDA, CDR2 SQIVND (reference sequence). CDR3 loop: CASGTGDSPLHF. The CDR3 nucleotides read TGTGCCAGTGGGACAGGGGATTCACCCCTCCACTTT. The full variable domain, completed using reference TRBV19 and TRBJ1-6, is DGGITQSPKYLFRKEGQNVTLSCEQNLNHDAMYWYRQDPGQGLRLIYYSQIVNDFQKGDIAEGYSVSREKKESFPLTVTSAQKNPTAFYLCASGTGDSPLHFGNGTRLTVT.

V is TRBV5-6 and J is TRBJ1-5, with D possibly TRBD1 on 5 matching bases. The CDR3 has 14 amino acids. Trimming left V 4 bases short and J 3 bases short, with 11 bases between. Per germline, CDR1 SGHDT and CDR2 YYEEEE. DNA of the CDR3: TGTGCCAGCAGCACATCAGGGTTCAATCAGCCCCAGCATTTT. Its translation is CASSTSGFNQPQHF.

The chain is built from TRBV6-1 and TRBJ1-2; D remains ambiguous. The germline V and J ends were trimmed by 4 bases and 2 bases, with 5 bases remaining between them. This CDR3 is built from 12 residues. Per the germline V gene, CDR1 is MNHNS and CDR2 is SASEGT. CDR3 in amino acids: CASSVSNYGYTF. The CDR3 nucleotides are TGTGCCAGCAGTGTATCCAACTATGGCTACACCTTC.

This clone was observed a handful of times. The CDR3 loop is CASSSNREETQYF. DNA of the CDR3: TGCGCCAGCAGCTCCAACAGGGAAGAGACCCAGTACTTC. The chain uses TRBV5-1 and TRBJ2-5; possible D gene TRBD1, 6 bases. The germline gives CDR1 SGHRS, CDR2 YFSETQ. This CDR3 contains 13 residues. V was trimmed by 3 bases and J by 3 bases, leaving 9 bases between them.

This clone was seen only a few times. The chain couples TRBV5-1 to TRBJ2-2; possibly TRBD1 for D (5 bases). CDR1 and CDR2 (germline): SGHRS, YFSETQ. V lost 5 bases, J lost 8 bases, and 13 bases lay in between. The CDR3 extends over 13 amino acids. CDR3 DNA: TGCGCCAGCAGTCCCGGACACCCAGGGGAGCTGTTTTTT. It codes for CASSPGHPGELFF.

This clone was observed a few times. The CDR3 sequence is CASSLQRGANTGELFF. The CDR3 DNA is TGCGCCAGCAGCCTCCAGCGGGGGGCGAACACCGGGGAGCTGTTTTTT. The rearrangement uses TRBV4-1 and TRBJ2-2; 9 nucleotides agree with TRBD2. The CDR3 loop spans 16 amino acids. J gave up 0 bases and V 4 bases, and 3 bases lay outside the gene matches. CDR1 is MGHRA and CDR2 is YSYEKL in the germline V gene.

This clone was observed a single time. The rearrangement joins TRBV11-2 to TRBJ1-1; 8 bases agree with TRBD1. Unmatched junction bases numbered 5, after V lost 1 base and J lost 4 bases. Germline CDR1 is SGHAT and CDR2 is FQNNGV. The CDR3 runs to 15 residues. This CDR3 is CASSLAPTGATEAFF. In DNA, the CDR3 is TGTGCCAGCAGCTTAGCGCCGACAGGGGCCACTGAAGCTTTCTTT.

This chain joins TRBV4-1 and TRBJ2-1; D gene ambiguous. The V and J ends lost 1 base and 7 bases respectively, with 11 bases between them. The CDR3 covers 14 residues. Germline CDR1 MGHRA, CDR2 YSYEKL. This CDR3 reads CASSQVQVRNEQFF. CDR3 DNA: TGCGCCAGCAGCCAAGTTCAGGTTAGGAATGAGCAGTTCTTC.